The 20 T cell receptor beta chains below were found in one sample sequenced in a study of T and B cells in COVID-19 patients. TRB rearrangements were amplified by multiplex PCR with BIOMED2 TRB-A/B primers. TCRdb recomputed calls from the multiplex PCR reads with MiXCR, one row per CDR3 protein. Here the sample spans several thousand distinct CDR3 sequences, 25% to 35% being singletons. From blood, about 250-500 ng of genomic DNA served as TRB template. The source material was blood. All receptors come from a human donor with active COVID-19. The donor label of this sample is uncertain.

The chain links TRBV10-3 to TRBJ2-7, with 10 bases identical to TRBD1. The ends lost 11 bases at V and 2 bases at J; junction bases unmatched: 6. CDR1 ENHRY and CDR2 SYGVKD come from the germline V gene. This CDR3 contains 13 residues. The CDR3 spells CAVSGTGAYEQYF. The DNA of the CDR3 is TGTGCCGTATCCGGGACAGGGGCCTACGAGCAGTACTTC.

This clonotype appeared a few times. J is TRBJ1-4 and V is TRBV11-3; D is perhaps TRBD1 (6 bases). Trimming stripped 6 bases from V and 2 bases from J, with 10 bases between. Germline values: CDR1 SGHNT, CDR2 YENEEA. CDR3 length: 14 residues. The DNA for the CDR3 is TGTGCCAGCAGGGCTCAGGGGACTAATGAAAAACTGTTTTTT. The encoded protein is CASRAQGTNEKLFF. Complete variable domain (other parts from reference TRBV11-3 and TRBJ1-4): EAGVVQSPRYKIIEKKQPVAFWCNPISGHNTLYWYLQNLGQGPELLIRYENEEAVDDSQLPKDRFSAERLKGVDSTLKIQPAELGDSAVYLCASRAQGTNEKLFFGSGTQLSVL.

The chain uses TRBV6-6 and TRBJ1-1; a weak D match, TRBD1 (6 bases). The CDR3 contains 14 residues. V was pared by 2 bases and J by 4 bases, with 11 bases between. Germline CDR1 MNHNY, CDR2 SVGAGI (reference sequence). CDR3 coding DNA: TGTGCCAGCAGTTACGGGGGAGGGGGCACTGAAGCTTTCTTT. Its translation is CASSYGGGGTEAFF.

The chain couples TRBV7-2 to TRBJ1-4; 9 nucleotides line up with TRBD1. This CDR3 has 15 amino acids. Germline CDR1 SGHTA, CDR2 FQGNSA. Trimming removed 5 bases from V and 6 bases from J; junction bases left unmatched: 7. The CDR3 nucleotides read TGTGCCAGCAGCACCTACAGGGGGCAAGATGAAAAACTGTTTTTT. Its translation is CASSTYRGQDEKLFF.

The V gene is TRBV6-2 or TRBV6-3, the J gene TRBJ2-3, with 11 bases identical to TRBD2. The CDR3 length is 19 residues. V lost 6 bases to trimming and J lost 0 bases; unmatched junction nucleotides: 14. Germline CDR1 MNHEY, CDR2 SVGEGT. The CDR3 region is CASSPAGLADQTSTDTQYF. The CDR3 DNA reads TGTGCCAGCAGCCCCGCGGGACTAGCGGATCAGACTAGCACAGATACGCAGTATTTT.

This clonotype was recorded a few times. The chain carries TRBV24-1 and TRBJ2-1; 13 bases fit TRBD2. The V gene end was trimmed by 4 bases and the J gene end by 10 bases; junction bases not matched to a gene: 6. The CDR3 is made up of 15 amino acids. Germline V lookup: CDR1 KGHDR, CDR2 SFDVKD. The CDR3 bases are TGTGCCACCAGTGACGGGGGACTAGCGGGAAACGAGCAGTTCTTC. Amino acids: CATSDGGLAGNEQFF.

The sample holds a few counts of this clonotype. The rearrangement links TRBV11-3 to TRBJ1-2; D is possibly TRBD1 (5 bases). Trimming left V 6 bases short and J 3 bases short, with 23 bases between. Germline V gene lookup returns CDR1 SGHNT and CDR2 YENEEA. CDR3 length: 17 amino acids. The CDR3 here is CASSPREGVLLDYGYTF. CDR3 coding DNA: TGTGCCAGCAGTCCGAGAGAAGGGGTTCTCTTGGACTATGGCTACACCTTC.

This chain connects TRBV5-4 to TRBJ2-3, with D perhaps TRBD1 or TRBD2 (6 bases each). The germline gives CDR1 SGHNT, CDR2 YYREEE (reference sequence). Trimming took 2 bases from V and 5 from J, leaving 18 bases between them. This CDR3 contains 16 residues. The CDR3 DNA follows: TGTGCCAGCAGCTTTGGAGGGGGGAACGGGGGAGATACGCAGTATTTT. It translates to CASSFGGGNGGDTQYF.

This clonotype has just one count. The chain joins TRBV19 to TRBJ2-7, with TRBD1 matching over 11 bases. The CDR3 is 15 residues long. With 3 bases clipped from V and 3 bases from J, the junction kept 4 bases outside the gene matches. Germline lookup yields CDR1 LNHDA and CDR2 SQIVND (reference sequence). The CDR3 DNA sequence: TGTGCCAGTAGTATGAGCGGGACAGGGGGCTACGAGCAGTACTTC. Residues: CASSMSGTGGYEQYF.

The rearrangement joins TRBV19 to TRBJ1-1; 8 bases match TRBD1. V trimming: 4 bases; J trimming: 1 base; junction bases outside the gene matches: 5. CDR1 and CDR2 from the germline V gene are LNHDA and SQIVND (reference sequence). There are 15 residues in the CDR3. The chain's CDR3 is CASSSGQGANTEAFF. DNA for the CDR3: TGTGCCAGTAGTAGCGGGCAGGGGGCGAACACTGAAGCTTTCTTT.

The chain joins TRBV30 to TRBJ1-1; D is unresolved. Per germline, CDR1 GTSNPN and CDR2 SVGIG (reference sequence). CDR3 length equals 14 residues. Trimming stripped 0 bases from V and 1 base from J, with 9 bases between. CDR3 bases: TGTGCCTGGAGTGTACTAGAGGGGAACACTGAAGCTTTCTTT. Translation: CAWSVLEGNTEAFF.

The DNA for the CDR3 is TGTGCCTGCCGCGGACAGACGGAAGCTTTCTTT. Its translation is CACRGQTEAFF. The chain couples TRBV30 to TRBJ1-1; TRBD1 might be the D (6 bases). CDR1 and CDR2 (germline): GTSNPN, SVGIG (reference sequence). There are 11 residues in the CDR3. V was cut by 6 bases and J by 8 bases, with 13 bases left in between.

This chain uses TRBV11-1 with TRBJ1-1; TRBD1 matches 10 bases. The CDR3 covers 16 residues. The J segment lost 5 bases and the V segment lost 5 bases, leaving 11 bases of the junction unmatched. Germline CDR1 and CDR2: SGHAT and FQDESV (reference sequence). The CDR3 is CASSVDRDRGRTEAFF. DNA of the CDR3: TGTGCCAGCAGCGTGGACCGGGACAGGGGTAGGACTGAAGCTTTCTTT.

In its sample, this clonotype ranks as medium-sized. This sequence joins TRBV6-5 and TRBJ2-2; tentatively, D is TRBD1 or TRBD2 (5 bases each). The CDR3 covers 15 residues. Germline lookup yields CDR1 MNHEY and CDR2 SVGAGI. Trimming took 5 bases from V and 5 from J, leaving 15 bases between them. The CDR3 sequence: CASSIGTWGTGELFF. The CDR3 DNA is TGTGCCAGCAGTATAGGGACGTGGGGAACCGGGGAGCTGTTTTTT.

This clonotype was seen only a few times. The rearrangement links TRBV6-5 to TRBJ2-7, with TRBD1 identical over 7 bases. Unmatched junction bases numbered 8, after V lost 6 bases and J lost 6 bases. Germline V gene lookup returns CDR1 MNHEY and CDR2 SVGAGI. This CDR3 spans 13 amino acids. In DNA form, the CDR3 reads TGTGCCAGCAGAACGACAGGGTTAGGCGAGCAGTACTTC. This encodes CASRTTGLGEQYF.

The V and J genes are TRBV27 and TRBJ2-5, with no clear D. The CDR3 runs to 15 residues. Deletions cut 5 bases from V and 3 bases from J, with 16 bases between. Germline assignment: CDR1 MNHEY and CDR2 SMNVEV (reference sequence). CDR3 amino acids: CASSLLNGRKETQYF. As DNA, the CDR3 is TGTGCCAGCAGTCTCCTCAACGGGCGTAAAGAGACCCAGTACTTC.

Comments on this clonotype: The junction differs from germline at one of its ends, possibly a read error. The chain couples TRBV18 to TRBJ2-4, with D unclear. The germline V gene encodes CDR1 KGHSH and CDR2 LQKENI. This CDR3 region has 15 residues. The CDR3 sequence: CAGSPERLAKNIQYF. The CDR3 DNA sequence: TGTGCCGGCTCACCAGAACGGCTAGCCAAAAACATTCAGTACTTC.

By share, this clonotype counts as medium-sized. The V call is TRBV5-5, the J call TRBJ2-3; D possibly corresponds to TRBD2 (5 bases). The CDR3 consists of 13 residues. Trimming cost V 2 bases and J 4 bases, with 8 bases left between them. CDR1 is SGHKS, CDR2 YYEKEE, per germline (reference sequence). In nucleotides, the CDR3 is TGTGCCAGCAGCTTCTCGGAGGCAGATACGCAGTATTTT. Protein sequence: CASSFSEADTQYF.

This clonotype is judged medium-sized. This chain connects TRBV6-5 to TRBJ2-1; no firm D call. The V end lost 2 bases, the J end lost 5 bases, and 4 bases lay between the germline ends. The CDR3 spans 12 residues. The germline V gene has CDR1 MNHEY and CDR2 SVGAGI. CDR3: CASSYQDNEQFF. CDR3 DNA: TGTGCCAGCAGTTACCAAGACAATGAGCAGTTCTTC.

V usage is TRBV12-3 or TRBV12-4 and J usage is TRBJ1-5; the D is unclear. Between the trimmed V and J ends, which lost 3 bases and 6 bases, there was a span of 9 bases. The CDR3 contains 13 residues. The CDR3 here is CASSLGGSQPQHF. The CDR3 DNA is TGTGCCAGCAGTTTGGGAGGGAGTCAGCCCCAGCATTTT.